The clone carrying this T cell receptor beta chain turned up a few times. Exposed participants encountered a COVID-19 case during the 2 weeks preceding study entry. This entry is derived from a study of blood T cell repertoires in COVID-19. Sequenced by immunoSEQ multiplex PCR; TCRdb stores in-frame clones only, minus some. In the table there are around 330,000 clones, around 85% of which are singletons. Trimming removed 0 bases from V and 0 bases from J, with 3 bases in between. CDR1 is LGHDT and CDR2 is YNNKEL in the germline V gene (reference sequence). The CDR3 totals 14 residues. The chain combines TRBV3-1 (or the pseudogene TRBV3-2) with TRBJ2-1; no clear D. The sample was PBMCs or T cells enriched from blood (not recorded which). This TCR derives from a woman in her twenties or thirties who had been exposed to COVID-19. The DNA for the CDR3 is TGTGCCAGCAGCCAAGATAGCTCCTACAATGAGCAGTTCTTC. Translation: CASSQDSSYNEQFF.